This T cell receptor (beta chain) came from a study of T cell clonality in common variable immunodeficiency. In regard to this clone: Its cognate antigen is unknown. A much larger clone lies one base from this, so it may be a read error.

General observations from the study: The cause of increased CVID clonality remains unclear without subpopulation sequencing.

The table came from immunoSEQ multiplex PCR; TCRdb's copy has only in-frame clones and leaves some out. The data list 50,000 to 65,000 clones, none observed once; around 0.82% falls to the top ten. Sequencing was performed on peripheral blood mononuclear cells. This TCR was recovered from a person aged 18 to 75 in good health.

CDR3 sequence: CSAKNSGRAFTDTQYF. The sequenced part of the CDR3 DNA is TGCAGTGCTAAGAATAGCGGGAGGGCCTTCACAGATACC. V usage is TRBV20-1 and J usage is TRBJ2-5; 11 bases fit TRBD2. The observed sequence ends 3 residues before the CDR3 terminus, with the missing tail filled in from the germline J gene. Germline values: CDR1 DFQATT, CDR2 SNEGSKA (reference sequence). This CDR3 has 16 residues.